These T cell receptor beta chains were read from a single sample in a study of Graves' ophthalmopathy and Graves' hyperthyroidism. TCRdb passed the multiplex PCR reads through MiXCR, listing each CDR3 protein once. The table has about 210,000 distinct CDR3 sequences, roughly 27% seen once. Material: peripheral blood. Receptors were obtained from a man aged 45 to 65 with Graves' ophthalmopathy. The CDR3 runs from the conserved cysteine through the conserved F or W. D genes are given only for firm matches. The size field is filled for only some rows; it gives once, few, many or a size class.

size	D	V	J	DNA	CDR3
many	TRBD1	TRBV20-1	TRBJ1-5	TGCAGTGCCAACGTAGGGGGCCCAAGTCAGCCCCAGCATTTT	CSANVGGPSQPQHF
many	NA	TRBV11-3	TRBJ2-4	TGTGCCAGCAGCTTAGGTGAAGGGAAGGTGGCCAAAAACATTCAGTACTTC	CASSLGEGKVAKNIQYF
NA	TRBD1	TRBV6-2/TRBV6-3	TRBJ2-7	TGTGCCAGCAGCTTCGGACAGGGTCGGTACGAGCAGTACTTC	CASSFGQGRYEQYF
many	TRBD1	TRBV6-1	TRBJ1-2	TGTGCCAGCAGTGAAGGGCAGTCAAGACAGGGCTATGGCTACACCTTC	CASSEGQSRQGYGYTF
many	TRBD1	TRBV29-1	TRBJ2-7	TGCAGCGTTTGGGACAGCTCCTACGGGCAGTACTTC	CSVWDSSYGQYF
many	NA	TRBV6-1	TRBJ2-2	TGTGCCAGCAGTCCCGAAGAAATCCCCGGGGAGCTGTTTTTT	CASSPEEIPGELFF
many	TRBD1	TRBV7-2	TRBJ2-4	TGTGCCAGCAGCTTAGCGAACAGGGGGCGGGAAGCCAAAAACATTCAGTACTTC	CASSLANRGREAKNIQYF
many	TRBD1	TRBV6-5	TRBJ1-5	TGTGCCAGCTCGTTGGGACAGAGACAGCCCCAGCATTTT	CASSLGQRQPQHF
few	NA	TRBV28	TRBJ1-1	TGTGCCAGCAGTGCCGGGACGGCGAACACTGAAGCTTTCTTT	CASSAGTANTEAFF
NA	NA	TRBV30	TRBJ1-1	TGTGCCTGGAGGGGGACGAACACTGAAGCTTTCTTT	CAWRGTNTEAFF
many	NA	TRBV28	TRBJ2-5	TGTGCCAGCAGTTTTTCGGGACGGAGAAAAGAGACCCAGTACTTC	CASSFSGRRKETQYF
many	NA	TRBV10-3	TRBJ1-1	TGTGCCATCCGCCGGGAGAACACTGAAGCTTTCTTT	CAIRRENTEAFF
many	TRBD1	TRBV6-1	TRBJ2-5	TGTGCCAGCAGTGCTCAGGGACAGGAGCAAGAGACCCAGTACTTC	CASSAQGQEQETQYF
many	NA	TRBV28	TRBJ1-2	TGTGCCAGCAGTTTAGCCGGGCTGCTCTCCTATGGCTACACCTTC	CASSLAGLLSYGYTF
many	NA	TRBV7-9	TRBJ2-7	TGTGCCAGCAGCCACGTGGGGGACGGCCCCTACGAGCAGTACTTC	CASSHVGDGPYEQYF
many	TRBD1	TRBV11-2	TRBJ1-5	TGTGCCAGCAGTCCCGGGACAGCGGTCCAGCAGCCCCAGCATTTT	CASSPGTAVQQPQHF
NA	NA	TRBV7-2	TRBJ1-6	TGTGCCAGCAGCCCAATCGCTTCGACCAAATCACCCCTCCACTTT	CASSPIASTKSPLHF
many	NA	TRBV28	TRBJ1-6	TGTGCCAGCAGCGACAGGCATAGATCACCCCTCCACTTT	CASSDRHRSPLHF
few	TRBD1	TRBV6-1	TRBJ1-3	TGTGCCAGCACCAGACAGGGCTCTGGAAACACCATATATTTT	CASTRQGSGNTIYF
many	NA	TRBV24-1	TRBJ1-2	TGTGCCACCAGTGCCGGACGCGGAGGCTACACCTTC	CATSAGRGGYTF
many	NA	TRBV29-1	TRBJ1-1	TGCAGCGTACGACCTTACCACGAAGCTTTCTTT	CSVRPYHEAFF
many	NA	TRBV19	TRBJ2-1	TGTGCCAGTAGTATTACGGGGGACAGTTACAATGAGCAGTTCTTC	CASSITGDSYNEQFF
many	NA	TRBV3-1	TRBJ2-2	TGTGCCAGCTCTGGAGCCCGCACCGGGGAGCTGTTTTTT	CASSGARTGELFF
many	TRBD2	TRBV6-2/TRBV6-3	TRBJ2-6	TGTGCCAGCAGTTACGCGGGACTAGCGGGAGGGCTCTCTGGGGCCAACGTCCTGACTTTC	CASSYAGLAGGLSGANVLTF
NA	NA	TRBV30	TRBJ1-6	TGTGCCTGGGGGTCGAGCTCCAGCGGTTCACCCCTCCACTTT	CAWGSSSSGSPLHF
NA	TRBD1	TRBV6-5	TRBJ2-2	TGTGCCAGCAGTTGGGTTACAGGGGGCGCTAGGACCGGGGAGCTGTTTTTT	CASSWVTGGARTGELFF
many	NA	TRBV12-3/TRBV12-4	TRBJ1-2	TGTGCCAGCAGTTTGTCCGCCGGAAACGGCTACACCTTC	CASSLSAGNGYTF
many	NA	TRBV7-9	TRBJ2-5	TGTGCCAGCAGCTTACCGGCAGTCGCATCGTACCAAGAGACCCAGTACTTC	CASSLPAVASYQETQYF
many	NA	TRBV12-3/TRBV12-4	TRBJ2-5	TGTGCCAGCAGTTTCATTTCAGGGGCCGAGACCCAGTACTTC	CASSFISGAETQYF
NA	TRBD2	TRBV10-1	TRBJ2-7	TGCGCCAGCAGTGTAACCGGGACTAGGGCTGGCGAGCAGTACTTC	CASSVTGTRAGEQYF
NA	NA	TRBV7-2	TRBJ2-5	TGTGCCAGCAGCACCACCACAGCTACGATTCAAGAGACCCAGTACTTC	CASSTTTATIQETQYF
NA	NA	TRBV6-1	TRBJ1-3	TGTGCCAGCCGTAAGACTCGTGCCTCTGGAAACACCATATATTTT	CASRKTRASGNTIYF
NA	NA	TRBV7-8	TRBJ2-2	TGTGCCAGCAGCTTAGAGGTCGCGACAACGAACACCGGGGAGCTGTTTTTT	CASSLEVATTNTGELFF
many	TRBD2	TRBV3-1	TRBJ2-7	TGTGCCAGCAGCCAGGGCGGACTAGACCCAAGACCAAGCTCCTACGAGCAGTACTTC	CASSQGGLDPRPSSYEQYF
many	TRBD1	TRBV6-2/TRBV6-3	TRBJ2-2	TGTGCCAGCAGGGGGTGGGACAGGGACGTCAGAGGCACCGGGGAGCTGTTTTTT	CASRGWDRDVRGTGELFF
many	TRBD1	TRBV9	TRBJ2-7	TGTGCCAGCAGCTTTCAGGGGGAGCTCTACGAGCAGTACTTC	CASSFQGELYEQYF
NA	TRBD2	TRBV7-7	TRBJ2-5	TGTGCTAGCAGCTCGATAAACCTAGGACTAGCGGGGTCAGAGACCCAGTACTTC	CASSSINLGLAGSETQYF
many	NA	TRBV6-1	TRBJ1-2	TGTGCCAGCAGTGAAGAAGGGTTAGCTGGCTACACCTTC	CASSEEGLAGYTF
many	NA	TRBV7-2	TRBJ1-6	TGTGCCAGCAGCTTAGTGGCACTCTCCTATAATTCACCCCTCCACTTT	CASSLVALSYNSPLHF
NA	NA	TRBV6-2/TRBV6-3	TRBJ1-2	TGTGCCAGCAGTTACCGGTCTGTCTATGGCTACACCTTC	CASSYRSVYGYTF
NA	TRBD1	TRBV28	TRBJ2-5	TGTGCCAGCAGACCGCGGACAGGAAGAACTCAAGAGACCCAGTACTTC	CASRPRTGRTQETQYF
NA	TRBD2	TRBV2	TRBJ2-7	TGTGCCAGCAAACAAAGCGGGAGCTCCTACGAGCAGTACTTC	CASKQSGSSYEQYF
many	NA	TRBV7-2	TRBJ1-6	TGTGCCAGCAGCTCCCGGCTGGGGGAAAATTCACCCCTCCACTTT	CASSSRLGENSPLHF
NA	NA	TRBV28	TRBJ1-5	TGTGCCACCAAAACTGATAAGAGTAGCAATCAGCCCCAGCATTTT	CATKTDKSSNQPQHF
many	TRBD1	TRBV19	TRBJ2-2	TGTGCCAGTAGTACGGGGACAGGGAGAGCCGGGGAGCTGTTTTTT	CASSTGTGRAGELFF
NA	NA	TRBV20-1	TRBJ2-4	TGCAGTGCTAGAGAACCCTCCCAGAACATTCAGTACTTC	CSAREPSQNIQYF
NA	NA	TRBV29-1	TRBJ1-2	TGCAGCGTTGAGAAGGACAACGATGGCTACACCTTC	CSVEKDNDGYTF
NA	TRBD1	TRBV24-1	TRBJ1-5	TGTGCCACCGGGACAGGCAATCAGCCCCAGCATTTT	CATGTGNQPQHF